The source of this TCR beta chain is a study of T cell repertoires in cytomegalovirus infection. Across the study: It was the public TCR beta signatures that indicated both CMV infection and matching HLA type.

The study, taken as a whole, reports: The cumulative frequency of public TCR beta families distinguished individuals who carried CMV together with the relevant HLA. In two of eight donors, the top clonotype was HLA-C-restricted CMV-specific.

The V gene's germline CDR1 is MGHRA and CDR2 YSYEKL. The CDR3 has 16 residues. Between the trimmed V and J ends, which lost 0 bases and 1 base, there was a span of 13 bases. A single record per CDR3 protein comes from TCRdb applying MiXCR to the reads. This table has around 100,000 distinct CDR3 sequences, 16% appearing once. This clonotype was seen repeatedly, ten times or more. What it binds is not known. J is TRBJ2-7 and V is TRBV4-1; D is tentatively TRBD1 or TRBD2 (5 bases each). The source of this sequence is a human donor in good health (CMV status not recorded). Some clones in this sample may be carry-over from other donors' samples. Sequenced: PBMCs. CDR3 residues: CASSQESGTPSYEQYF. The CDR3 nucleotides read TGCGCCAGCAGCCAAGAGTCGGGGACGCCTTCCTACGAGCAGTACTTC.